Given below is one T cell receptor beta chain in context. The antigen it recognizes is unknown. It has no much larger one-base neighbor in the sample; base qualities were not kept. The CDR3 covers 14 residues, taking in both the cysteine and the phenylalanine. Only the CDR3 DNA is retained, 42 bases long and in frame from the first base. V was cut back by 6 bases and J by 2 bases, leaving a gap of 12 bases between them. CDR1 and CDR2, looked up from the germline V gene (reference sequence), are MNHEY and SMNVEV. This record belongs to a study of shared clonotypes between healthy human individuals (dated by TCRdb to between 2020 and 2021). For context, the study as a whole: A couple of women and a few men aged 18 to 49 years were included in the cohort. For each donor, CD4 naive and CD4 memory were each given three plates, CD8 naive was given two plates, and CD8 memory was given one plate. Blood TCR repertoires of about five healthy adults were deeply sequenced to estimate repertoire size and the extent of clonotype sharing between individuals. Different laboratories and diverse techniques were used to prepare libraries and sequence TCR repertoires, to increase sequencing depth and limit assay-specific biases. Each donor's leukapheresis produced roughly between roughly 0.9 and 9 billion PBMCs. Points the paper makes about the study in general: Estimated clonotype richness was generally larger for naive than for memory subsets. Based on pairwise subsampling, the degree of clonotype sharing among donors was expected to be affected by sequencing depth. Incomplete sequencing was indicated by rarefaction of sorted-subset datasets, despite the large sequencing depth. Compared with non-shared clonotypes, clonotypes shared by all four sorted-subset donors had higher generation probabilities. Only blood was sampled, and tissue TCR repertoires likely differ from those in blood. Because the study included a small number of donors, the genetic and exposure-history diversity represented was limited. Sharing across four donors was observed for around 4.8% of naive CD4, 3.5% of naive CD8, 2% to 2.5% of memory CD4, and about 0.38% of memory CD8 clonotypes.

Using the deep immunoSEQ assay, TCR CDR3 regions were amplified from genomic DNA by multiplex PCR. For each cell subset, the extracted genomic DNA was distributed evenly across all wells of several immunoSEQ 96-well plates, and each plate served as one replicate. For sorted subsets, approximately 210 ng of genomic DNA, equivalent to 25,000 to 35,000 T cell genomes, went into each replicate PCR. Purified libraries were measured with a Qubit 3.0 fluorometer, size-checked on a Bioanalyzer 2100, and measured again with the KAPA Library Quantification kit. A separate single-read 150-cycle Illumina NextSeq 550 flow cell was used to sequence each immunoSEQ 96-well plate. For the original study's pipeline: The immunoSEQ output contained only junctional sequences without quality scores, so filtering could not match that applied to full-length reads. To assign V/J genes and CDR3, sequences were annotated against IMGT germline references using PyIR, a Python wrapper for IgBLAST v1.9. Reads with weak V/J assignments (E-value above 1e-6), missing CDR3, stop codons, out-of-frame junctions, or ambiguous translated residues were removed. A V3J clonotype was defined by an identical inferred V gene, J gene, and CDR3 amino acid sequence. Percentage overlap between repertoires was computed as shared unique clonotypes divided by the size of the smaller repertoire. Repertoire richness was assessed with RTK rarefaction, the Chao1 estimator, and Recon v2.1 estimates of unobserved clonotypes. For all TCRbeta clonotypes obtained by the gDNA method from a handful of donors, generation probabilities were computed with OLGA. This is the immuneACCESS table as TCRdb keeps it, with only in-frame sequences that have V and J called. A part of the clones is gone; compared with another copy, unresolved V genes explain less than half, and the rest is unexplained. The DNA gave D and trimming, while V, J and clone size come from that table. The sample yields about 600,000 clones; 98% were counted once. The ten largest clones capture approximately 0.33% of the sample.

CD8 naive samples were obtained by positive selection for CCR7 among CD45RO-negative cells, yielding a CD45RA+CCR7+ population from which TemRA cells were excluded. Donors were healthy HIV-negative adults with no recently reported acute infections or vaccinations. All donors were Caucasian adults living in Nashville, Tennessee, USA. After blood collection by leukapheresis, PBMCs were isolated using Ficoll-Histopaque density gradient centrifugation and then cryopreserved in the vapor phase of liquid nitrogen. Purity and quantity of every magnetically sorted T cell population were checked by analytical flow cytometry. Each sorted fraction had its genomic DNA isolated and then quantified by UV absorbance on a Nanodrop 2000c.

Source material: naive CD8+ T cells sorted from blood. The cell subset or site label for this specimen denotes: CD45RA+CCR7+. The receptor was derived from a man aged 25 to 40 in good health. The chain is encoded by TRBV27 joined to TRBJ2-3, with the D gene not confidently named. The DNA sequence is TGTGCCAGCAGCCTTCTTGCCCCCACAGATACGCAGTATTTT. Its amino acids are CASSLLAPTDTQYF.